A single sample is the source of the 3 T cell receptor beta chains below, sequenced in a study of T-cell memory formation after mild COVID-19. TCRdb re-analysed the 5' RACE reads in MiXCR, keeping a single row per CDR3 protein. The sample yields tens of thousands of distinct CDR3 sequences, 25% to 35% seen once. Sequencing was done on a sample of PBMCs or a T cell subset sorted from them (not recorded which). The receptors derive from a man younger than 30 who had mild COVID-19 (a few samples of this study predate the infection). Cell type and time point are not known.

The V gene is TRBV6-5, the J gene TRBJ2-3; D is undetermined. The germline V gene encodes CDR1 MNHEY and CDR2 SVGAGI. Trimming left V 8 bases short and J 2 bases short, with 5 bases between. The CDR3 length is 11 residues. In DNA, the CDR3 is TGTGCCAGCCAAAACACAGATACGCAGTATTTT. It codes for CASQNTDTQYF.

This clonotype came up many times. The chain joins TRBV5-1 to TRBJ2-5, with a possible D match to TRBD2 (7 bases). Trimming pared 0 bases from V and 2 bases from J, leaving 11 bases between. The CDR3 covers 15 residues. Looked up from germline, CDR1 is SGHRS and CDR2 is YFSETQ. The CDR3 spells CASSLEGGGQETQYF. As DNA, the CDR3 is TGCGCCAGCAGCTTGGAAGGGGGAGGGCAAGAGACCCAGTACTTC.

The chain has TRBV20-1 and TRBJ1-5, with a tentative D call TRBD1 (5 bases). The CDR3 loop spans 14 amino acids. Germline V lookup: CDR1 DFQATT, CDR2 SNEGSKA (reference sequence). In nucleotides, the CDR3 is TGCAGCTACGTCGGAGGGGATAGCAATCAGCCCCAGCATTTT. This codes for CSYVGGDSNQPQHF.